These 30 T cell receptor beta chains were sequenced from one sample in a study of shared clonotypes between healthy human individuals. TCRdb's table, derived via immunoSEQ multiplex PCR, lists solely in-frame clones and lacks some. The top ten hold around 1.8% of the sample, which has about 710,000 clones, more than 70% seen once. Sequenced: memory CD4+ T cells sorted from blood. Subset denoted: CD45RA-negative fraction. The receptors here all came from a woman aged 25 to 39 in good health.

This chain joins TRBV27 and TRBJ2-1; possibly TRBD1 for D (5 bases). V lost 8 bases, J lost 4 bases, and 9 bases lay in between. This CDR3 contains 12 residues. Germline assignment: CDR1 MNHEY and CDR2 SMNVEV (reference sequence). The CDR3 DNA sequence: TGTGCCAGCGGCCGACAGTACAATGAGCAGTTCTTC. Residues: CASGRQYNEQFF.

This clone was found many times. This chain links TRBV7-2 with TRBJ2-1; TRBD2 aligns across 11 bases. The ends lost 5 bases at V and 4 bases at J; junction bases unmatched: 7. This CDR3 is 16 amino acids long. Germline CDR1 reads SGHTA; CDR2 reads FQGNSA. Written as DNA, the CDR3 is TGTGCCAGCAGCCCCGCCGGGACTAGCGGATACAATGAGCAGTTCTTC. Its translation is CASSPAGTSGYNEQFF.

This sequence joins TRBV7-2 and TRBJ1-1, with D perhaps TRBD1 (6 bases). The CDR3 runs 15 residues. With 3 bases removed from V and 3 bases from J, the gap between germline ends came to 14 bases. Germline CDR1 and CDR2: SGHTA and FQGNSA. The CDR3 DNA is TGTGCCAGCAGCTTCCAGGGGCGGGCGTACACTGAAGCTTTCTTT. It codes for CASSFQGRAYTEAFF. Variable domain in full (rest from reference TRBV7-2 and TRBJ1-1): GAGVSQSPSNKVTEKGKDVELRCDPISGHTALYWYRQSLGQGLEFLIYFQGNSAPDKSGLPSDRFSAERTGGSVSTLTIQRTQQEDSAVYLCASSFQGRAYTEAFFGQGTRLTVV.

The V gene is TRBV28, the J gene TRBJ2-2; 8 bases are a match to TRBD1. The CDR3 sequence is 18 residues long. Trimming cost V 5 bases and J 1 base; bases outside gene matches: 12. Per the germline V gene, CDR1 is MDHEN and CDR2 is SYDVKM. CDR3 loop: CASSTSRDDRGNTGELFF. The CDR3 DNA reads as TGTGCCAGCAGTACTTCCCGGGACGACAGGGGGAACACCGGGGAGCTGTTTTTT.

The gene calls are TRBV5-1 and TRBJ2-1, with TRBD2 matching over 9 bases. The V segment lost 0 bases and the J segment 4 bases; nucleotides outside the gene matches: 5. Germline CDR1 is SGHRS and CDR2 is YFSETQ. CDR3 length: 16 amino acids. CDR3 loop: CASSLAFAGGYNEQFF. The CDR3 DNA reads TGCGCCAGCAGCTTGGCCTTTGCGGGAGGGTACAATGAGCAGTTCTTC.

Comments on this clone: The same CDR3 also results from other DNA sequences found in this sample. The chain employs TRBV7-2 and TRBJ2-7, with D unresolved. Germline assignment: CDR1 SGHTA and CDR2 FQGNSA. This CDR3 is 12 amino acids long. Trimming removed 1 base from V and 1 base from J, with 2 bases in between. The CDR3 loop is CASSLVSYEQYF. The DNA for the CDR3 is TGTGCCAGCAGCTTAGTGTCCTACGAGCAGTACTTC.

The CDR3 sequence is CAANTGISNQPQHF. The DNA for the CDR3 is TGTGCCGCGAACACAGGGATTAGCAATCAGCCCCAGCATTTT. The J gene is TRBJ1-5, the V gene TRBV19; perhaps TRBD1 as D (6 bases). The CDR3 extends over 14 amino acids. Germline V gene lookup returns CDR1 LNHDA and CDR2 SQIVND (reference sequence). The ends were cut back, 11 bases at V and 0 bases at J, with 14 bases in the middle.

The chain carries TRBV2 and TRBJ1-2; weak D call: TRBD1 (6 bases). V was shortened by 2 bases and J by 4 bases, with 17 bases between the two germline ends. CDR1 and CDR2 (germline): SNHLY, FYNNEI. This CDR3 contains 16 residues. The CDR3 spells CASSEMGRGAVYGYTF. In DNA, the CDR3 is TGTGCCAGCAGTGAAATGGGTCGGGGGGCGGTCTATGGCTACACCTTC. The complete variable domain, with remaining parts taken from reference TRBV2 and TRBJ1-2, reads EPEVTQTPSHQVTQMGQEVILRCVPISNHLYFYWYRQILGQKVEFLVSFYNNEISEKSEIFDDQFSVERPDGSNFTLKIRSTKLEDSAMYFCASSEMGRGAVYGYTFGSGTRLTVV.

The chain combines TRBV30 with TRBJ2-7; D gene ambiguous. The CDR3 contains 12 residues. Germline V gene lookup returns CDR1 GTSNPN and CDR2 SVGIG (reference sequence). With 2 bases removed from V and 0 bases from J, the gap between germline ends came to 5 bases. In nucleotides, the CDR3 is TGTGCCTGGAGTCTTACCTCCTACGAGCAGTACTTC. Its protein product is CAWSLTSYEQYF.

The rearrangement links TRBV6-6 to TRBJ1-5; possible D gene TRBD1, 6 bases. The CDR3 length is 14 residues. Trimming stripped 5 bases from V and 6 bases from J, with 14 bases between. Germline CDR1 reads MNHNY; CDR2 reads SVGAGI (reference sequence). The CDR3: CASSRDNSVQPQHF. CDR3 in DNA: TGTGCCAGCAGTAGGGACAATTCGGTTCAGCCCCAGCATTTT.

With regard to this clone: Other DNA sequences within the sample encode an identical CDR3. This rearrangement joins TRBV15 to TRBJ2-2; possibly TRBD2 for D (5 bases). CDR3 size: 15 residues. V gave up 1 base and J gave up 2 bases, with 8 bases separating them. From germline, CDR1 is LNHNV and CDR2 YYDKDF (reference sequence). The CDR3 DNA reads as TGTGCCACCAGCAGAGGAGGGAGTAACACCGGGGAGCTGTTTTTT. This sequence encodes CATSRGGSNTGELFF.

CDR3 residues: CASSRELAGVSSYNEQFF. The DNA for the CDR3 is TGCGCCAGCAGCCGAGAACTAGCGGGGGTTAGCTCCTACAATGAGCAGTTCTTC. This chain links TRBV4-1 with TRBJ2-1, with 11 bases identical to TRBD2. The CDR3 runs 18 residues. V dropped 4 bases and J dropped 0; count of bases not matched to a gene: 8. From germline, CDR1 is MGHRA and CDR2 YSYEKL.

V gene TRBV13 combines with J gene TRBJ1-5, with 8 bases identical to TRBD1. Germline V CDR1 and CDR2: PRHDT, FYEKMQ (reference sequence). The CDR3 has 15 residues. J lost 3 bases, V lost 3 bases, and 4 bases had no gene match. CDR3 sequence (DNA): TGTGCCAGCAGCTTTGGGACAGGTCACAATCAGCCCCAGCATTTT. It translates to CASSFGTGHNQPQHF.

In its sample, this clone was seen once. This chain joins TRBV5-6 and TRBJ2-5; 8 bases are a match to TRBD2. Germline CDR1 is SGHDT and CDR2 is YYEEEE. The junction had 18 bases not matched to a gene; V was cut back by 3 bases and J by 11 bases. CDR3 length equals 16 residues. CDR3 nucleotide sequence: TGTGCCAGCAGCTATGTCCGTAGTGGGGGAGCGGGGGAGCAGTACTTC. This sequence encodes CASSYVRSGGAGEQYF.

Regarding this clone: The sample contains more than one DNA sequence encoding this CDR3. V and J are TRBV20-1 and TRBJ1-1; D unclear. The CDR3 sequence is 11 residues long. In germline, CDR1 is DFQATT, CDR2 SNEGSKA (reference sequence). V was trimmed by 3 bases and J by 4 bases, leaving 6 bases between them. The CDR3 is CSASGRTEAFF. Here the CDR3 DNA reads TGCAGTGCTAGTGGTCGCACTGAAGCTTTCTTT.

Worth noting for this clone: The same CDR3 arises from other DNA sequences in this sample as well. The chain has TRBV5-1 and TRBJ2-2; 7 bases line up with TRBD2. Germline CDR1 is SGHRS and CDR2 is YFSETQ. V was pared by 2 bases and J by 0 bases, with 4 bases of the junction left unmatched. CDR3 length: 16 residues. The CDR3 DNA is TGCGCCAGCAGCTTACCTAGCGGATCGAACACCGGGGAGCTGTTTTTT. Translated: CASSLPSGSNTGELFF.

At least ten counts were recorded for this clone. The chain joins TRBV6-5 to TRBJ2-5; no reliable D call. The germline V gene encodes CDR1 MNHEY and CDR2 SVGAGI. The CDR3 totals 15 residues. Trimming shortened V by 6 bases and J by 5 bases, and 19 bases separated the two germline ends. The CDR3 coding sequence is TGTGCCAGCAGACCCCGCCATCCGAGCGTGGAGACCCAGTACTTC. Amino acids: CASRPRHPSVETQYF.

V usage is TRBV19 and J usage is TRBJ1-1, with TRBD1 matching 7 bases. The CDR3 totals 12 residues. Germline V gene lookup returns CDR1 LNHDA and CDR2 SQIVND (reference sequence). The junction had 6 bases not matched to a gene; V was cut back by 3 bases and J by 11 bases. This CDR3 reads CASSIEGQQAFF. The CDR3 DNA reads as TGTGCCAGTAGTATCGAGGGACAGCAGGCTTTCTTT.

The gene calls are TRBV29-1 and TRBJ1-3; 8 positions match TRBD1. V trimming: 3 bases; J trimming: 4 bases; junction bases outside the gene matches: 2. In germline, CDR1 is SQVTM, CDR2 ANQGSEA. CDR3 length: 13 residues. CDR3 loop: CSVERDRGNTIYF. Written as DNA, the CDR3 is TGCAGCGTTGAGAGGGACAGGGGAAACACCATATATTTT.

The V and J genes are TRBV2 and TRBJ2-1; 13 bases align to TRBD2. Unmatched junction bases numbered 15, after V lost 6 bases and J lost 4 bases. The CDR3 is 19 amino acids. Germline CDR1 reads SNHLY; CDR2 reads FYNNEI. Here the CDR3 reads CASSSGLAGASDYYNEQFF. In DNA, the CDR3 is TGTGCCAGCAGCTCTGGACTAGCGGGAGCCTCCGACTATTACAATGAGCAGTTCTTC.

This chain links TRBV19 with TRBJ2-7; possibly TRBD1 or TRBD2 for D (5 bases each). V was cut by 5 bases and J by 0 bases, with 17 bases left in between. The germline gives CDR1 LNHDA, CDR2 SQIVND (reference sequence). The CDR3 has 16 residues. CDR3 amino acids: CASSYRYSAGSYEQYF. CDR3 bases: TGTGCCAGTAGTTACAGGTATAGCGCAGGCTCCTACGAGCAGTACTTC.

The chain joins TRBV20-1 to TRBJ2-7; D is perhaps TRBD1 (6 bases). This CDR3 spans 11 amino acids. V lost 6 bases, J lost 3 bases, and 9 bases lay in between. The germline CDR1 and CDR2 sequences are DFQATT and SNEGSKA (reference sequence). DNA of the CDR3: TGCAGTGCAGGACAGCACTACGAGCAGTACTTC. This codes for CSAGQHYEQYF.

This clone was seen a handful of times. This sequence joins TRBV28 and TRBJ2-3; 11 bases fit TRBD1. Trimming cost V 5 bases and J 4 bases; bases outside gene matches: 8. The V gene's germline CDR1 is MDHEN and CDR2 SYDVKM. This CDR3 region has 16 residues. The CDR3 protein is CASSKRRGQGADTQYF. As DNA, the CDR3 is TGTGCCAGCAGTAAGCGCCGGGGACAGGGGGCAGATACGCAGTATTTT.

CDR3 loop: CASSLPNTGELFF. Here the CDR3 DNA reads TGTGCCAGCAGTTTACCGAACACCGGGGAGCTGTTTTTT. The rearrangement joins TRBV28 to TRBJ2-2; D is ambiguous. This CDR3 is 13 amino acids long. Germline CDR1 MDHEN, CDR2 SYDVKM. Trimming shortened V by 2 bases and J by 0 bases, and 1 base separated the two germline ends.

The chain uses TRBV7-7 and TRBJ2-5, with 10 bases fitting TRBD2. Germline loops: CDR1 SSHAT, CDR2 FNYEAQ (reference sequence). The CDR3 spans 17 residues. With 5 bases clipped from V and 4 bases from J, the junction kept 13 bases outside the gene matches. The CDR3 region is CASSLNLAGAPGETQYF. Here the CDR3 DNA reads TGTGCCAGCAGCCTAAACCTAGCGGGAGCGCCGGGAGAGACCCAGTACTTC.

Ten or more counts support this clone. Other DNA sequences within the sample encode an identical CDR3. The chain combines TRBV7-2 with TRBJ2-1; D ambiguous. The CDR3 loop spans 13 amino acids. V dropped 5 bases and J dropped 5 bases, with 10 bases sitting between them. The germline V gene encodes CDR1 SGHTA and CDR2 FQGNSA. The CDR3 DNA sequence: TGTGCCAGCAGCCCCTACCTAAACAATGAGCAGTTCTTC. It codes for CASSPYLNNEQFF.

The genes are TRBV27 and TRBJ2-3, with 7 nucleotides matching TRBD2. Germline trimming cut 7 bases from V and 3 bases from J; bases unmatched to any gene: 16. The length of the CDR3 is 17 residues. In germline, CDR1 is MNHEY, CDR2 SMNVEV (reference sequence). CDR3 sequence: CASNPDRGRGGTDTQYF. CDR3 nucleotides: TGTGCCAGCAATCCAGACAGAGGGAGGGGAGGGACAGATACGCAGTATTTT.

The CDR3 region has the DNA TGTGCCAGCAGTCGTGGACCCTCAGATAATGGCTACACCTTC. Its translation is CASSRGPSDNGYTF. V and J are TRBV2 and TRBJ1-2, with unresolved D. Trimming stripped 5 bases from V and 6 bases from J, with 16 bases between. The germline gives CDR1 SNHLY, CDR2 FYNNEI. This CDR3 spans 14 amino acids.

The rearrangement uses TRBV5-4 and TRBJ2-4; D is undetermined. Germline CDR1 is SGHNT and CDR2 is YYREEE (reference sequence). The CDR3 is made up of 16 amino acids. Deletions cut 2 bases from V and 0 bases from J, with 12 bases between. In DNA, the CDR3 is TGTGCCAGCAGCTTCGGGCTAGAACTAGCCAAAAACATTCAGTACTTC. Its translation is CASSFGLELAKNIQYF.

The rearrangement uses TRBV5-1 and TRBJ2-1, with TRBD2 identical over 13 bases. This CDR3 spans 16 amino acids. Germline V gene lookup returns CDR1 SGHRS and CDR2 YFSETQ. V lost 4 bases and J lost 5; bases outside the gene matches: 6. CDR3 nucleotides: TGCGCCAGCAGCGGGGTGGGACTAGCGGGACACAATGAGCAGTTCTTC. It specifies CASSGVGLAGHNEQFF.